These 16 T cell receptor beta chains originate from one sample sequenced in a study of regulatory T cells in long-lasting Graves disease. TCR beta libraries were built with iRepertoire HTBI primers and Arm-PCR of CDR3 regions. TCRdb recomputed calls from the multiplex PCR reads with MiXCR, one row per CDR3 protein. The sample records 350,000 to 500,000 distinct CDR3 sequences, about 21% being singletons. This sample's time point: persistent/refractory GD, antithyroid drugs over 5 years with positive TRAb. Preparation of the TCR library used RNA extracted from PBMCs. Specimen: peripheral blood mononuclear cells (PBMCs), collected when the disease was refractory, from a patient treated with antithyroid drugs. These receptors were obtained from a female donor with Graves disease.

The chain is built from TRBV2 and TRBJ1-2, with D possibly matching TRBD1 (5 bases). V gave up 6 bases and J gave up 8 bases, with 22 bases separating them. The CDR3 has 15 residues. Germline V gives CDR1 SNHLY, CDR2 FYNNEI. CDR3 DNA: TGTGCCAGCAGCGTGGAGCAGGGAAGGGGTGGCGGCTACACCTTC. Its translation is CASSVEQGRGGGYTF.

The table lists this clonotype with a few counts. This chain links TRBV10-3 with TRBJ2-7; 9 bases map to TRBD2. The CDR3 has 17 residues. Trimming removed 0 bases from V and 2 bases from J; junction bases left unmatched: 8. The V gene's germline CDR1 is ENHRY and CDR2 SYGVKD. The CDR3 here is CAISESKVLAGAYEQYF. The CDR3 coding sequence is TGTGCCATCAGTGAGTCGAAAGTGTTAGCGGGAGCCTACGAGCAGTACTTC.

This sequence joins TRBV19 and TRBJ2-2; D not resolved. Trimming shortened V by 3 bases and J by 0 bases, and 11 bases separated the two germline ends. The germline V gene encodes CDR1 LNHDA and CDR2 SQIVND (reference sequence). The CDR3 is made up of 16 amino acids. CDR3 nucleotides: TGTGCCAGTAGTATTATCACAGCCTCGAACACCGGGGAGCTGTTTTTT. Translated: CASSIITASNTGELFF.

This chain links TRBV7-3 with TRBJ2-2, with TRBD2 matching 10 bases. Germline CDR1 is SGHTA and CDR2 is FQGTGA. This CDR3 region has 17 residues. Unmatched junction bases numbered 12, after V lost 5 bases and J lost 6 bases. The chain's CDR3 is CASSATLAGDGAGELFF. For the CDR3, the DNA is TGTGCCAGCAGCGCGACTCTAGCGGGAGACGGGGCCGGGGAGCTGTTTTTT.

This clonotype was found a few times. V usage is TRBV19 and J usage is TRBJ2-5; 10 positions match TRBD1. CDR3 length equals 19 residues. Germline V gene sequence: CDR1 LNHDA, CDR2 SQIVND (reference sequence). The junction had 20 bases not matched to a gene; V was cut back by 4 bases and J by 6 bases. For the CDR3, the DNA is TGTGCCAGTAGTACAAGCCAAAAATCCGGGACAGGGGATTTAAAGACCCAGTACTTC. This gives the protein CASSTSQKSGTGDLKTQYF. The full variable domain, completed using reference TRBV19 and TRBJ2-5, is DGGITQSPKYLFRKEGQNVTLSCEQNLNHDAMYWYRQDPGQGLRLIYYSQIVNDFQKGDIAEGYSVSREKKESFPLTVTSAQKNPTAFYLCASSTSQKSGTGDLKTQYFGPGTRLLVL.

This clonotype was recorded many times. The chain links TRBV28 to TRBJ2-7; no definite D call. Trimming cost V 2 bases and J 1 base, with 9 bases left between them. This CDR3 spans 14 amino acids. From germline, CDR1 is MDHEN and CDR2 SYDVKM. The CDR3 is CASSLLQVSYEQYF. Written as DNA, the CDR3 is TGTGCCAGCAGTTTACTCCAAGTTTCCTACGAGCAGTACTTC.

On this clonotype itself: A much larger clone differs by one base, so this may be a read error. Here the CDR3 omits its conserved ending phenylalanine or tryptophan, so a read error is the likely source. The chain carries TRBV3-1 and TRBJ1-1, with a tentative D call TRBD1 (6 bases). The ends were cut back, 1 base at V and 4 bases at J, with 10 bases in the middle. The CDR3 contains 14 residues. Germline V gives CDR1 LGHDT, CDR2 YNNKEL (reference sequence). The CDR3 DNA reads TGTGCCAGCAGCCAAGGACCAGGGGCCACTGAAGCTTTCTCT. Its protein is CASSQGPGATEAFS.

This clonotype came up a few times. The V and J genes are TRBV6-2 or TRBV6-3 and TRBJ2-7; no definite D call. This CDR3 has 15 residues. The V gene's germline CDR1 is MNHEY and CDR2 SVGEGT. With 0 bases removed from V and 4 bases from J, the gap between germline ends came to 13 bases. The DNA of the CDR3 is TGTGCCAGCAGTTACTCCCCTGGTGGGCAGTACGAGCAGTACTTC. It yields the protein CASSYSPGGQYEQYF.

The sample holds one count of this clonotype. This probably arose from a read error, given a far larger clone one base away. The CDR3 loop reads CASRLGSGAQYF. CDR3 sequence (DNA): TGTGCCAGCAGGCTCGGTTCTGGGGCCCAGTATTTT. V gene TRBV28 combines with J gene TRBJ1-5; maybe TRBD1 (5 bases). The DNA end is a closer match to TRBJ2-3, so the J assignment may be wrong. Germline CDR1 MDHEN, CDR2 SYDVKM. This CDR3 has 12 residues.

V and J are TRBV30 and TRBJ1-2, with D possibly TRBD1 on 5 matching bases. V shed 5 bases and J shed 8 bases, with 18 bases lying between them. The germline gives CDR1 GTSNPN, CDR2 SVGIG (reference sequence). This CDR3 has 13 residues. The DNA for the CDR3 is TGTGCCTGGGATAGGGACCGTGCTATGGGCTACACCTTC. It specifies CAWDRDRAMGYTF.

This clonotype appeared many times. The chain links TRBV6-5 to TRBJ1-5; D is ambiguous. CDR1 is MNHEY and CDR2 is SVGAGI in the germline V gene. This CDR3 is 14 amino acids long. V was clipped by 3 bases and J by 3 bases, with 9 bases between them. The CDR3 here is CASSYGGFNQPQHF. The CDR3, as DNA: TGTGCCAGCAGTTATGGAGGGTTCAATCAGCCCCAGCATTTT.

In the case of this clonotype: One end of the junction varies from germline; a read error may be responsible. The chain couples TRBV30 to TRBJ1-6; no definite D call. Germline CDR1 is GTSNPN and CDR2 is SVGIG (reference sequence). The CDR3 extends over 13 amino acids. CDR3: CARSEGRNSPLHF. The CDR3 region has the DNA TGTGCCCGGAGCGAGGGCAGGAATTCACCCCTCCACTTT.

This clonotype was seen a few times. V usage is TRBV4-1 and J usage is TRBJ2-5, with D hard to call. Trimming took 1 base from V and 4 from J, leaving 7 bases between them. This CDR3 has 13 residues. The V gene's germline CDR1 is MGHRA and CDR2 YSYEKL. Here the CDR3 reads CASSQGLLETQYF. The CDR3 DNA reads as TGCGCCAGCAGCCAAGGCCTACTAGAGACCCAGTACTTC.

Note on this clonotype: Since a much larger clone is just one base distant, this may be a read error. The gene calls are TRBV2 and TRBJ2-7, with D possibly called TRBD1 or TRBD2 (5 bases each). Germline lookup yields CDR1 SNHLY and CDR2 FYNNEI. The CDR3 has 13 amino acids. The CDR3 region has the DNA TGTGCCGGCAGTGCCGGGACCCGTGACGAGCAGTACTTC. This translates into CAGSAGTRDEQYF.

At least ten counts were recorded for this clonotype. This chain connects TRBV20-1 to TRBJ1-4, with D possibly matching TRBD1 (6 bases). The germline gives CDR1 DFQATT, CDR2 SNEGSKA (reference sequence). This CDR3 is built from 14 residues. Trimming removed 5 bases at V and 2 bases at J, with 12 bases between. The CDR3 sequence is CSAAPRGTNEKLFF. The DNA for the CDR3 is TGCAGTGCTGCACCCAGGGGCACTAATGAAAAACTGTTTTTT.

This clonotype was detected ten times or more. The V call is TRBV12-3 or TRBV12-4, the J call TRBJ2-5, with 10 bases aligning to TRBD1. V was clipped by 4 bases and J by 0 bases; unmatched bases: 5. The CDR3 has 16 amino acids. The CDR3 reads CASSSGTGEYQETQYF. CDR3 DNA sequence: TGTGCCAGCAGTTCCGGGACAGGGGAGTACCAAGAGACCCAGTACTTC.